This T cell receptor beta chain was obtained from a study of tissue T cells after allogeneic stem cell transplantation. Broader study findings: Few T cell clones were shared across patients, but motif clusters showed tissue-specific shared signatures.

Survey-depth TCRbeta CDR3 sequencing reported V/J genes and productive frequencies. Clones were read by immunoSEQ multiplex PCR, and TCRdb kept only the in-frame ones, dropping some. Among approximately 7,800 clones listed, about 50% were seen once. Indicated time point: mouse harvest day 7 after allogeneic transplant. Each mouse received 10^7 T-cell-depleted marrow cells plus 10^6 splenic CD5+ T cells by tail vein. B6 (H2b) cells into BALB/c (H2d) mice; tissues taken at day 7 or 14. A word on this clone: Its antigen is unidentified. Gene names are the mouse ones.

The sample consisted of gut tissue. The receptor's source is a female BALB/c mouse given C57BL/6 T cells with graft-versus-host disease after an allogeneic hematopoietic cell transplant.

CDR3 amino acids: CASGDAGGFDTQYF. CDR3 bases read: TGTGCCAGCGGTGATGCAGGGGGCTTTGACACCCAGTAC. V usage is TRBV13-2 and J usage is TRBJ2-5; 8 positions match TRBD1. The CDR3 goes on 1 residue after the read ends, and that part is filled in from the germline J gene. Per the germline V gene, CDR1 is NNHNN and CDR2 is SYGAGS (reference sequence). The CDR3 totals 14 residues. V shed 0 bases and J 6 bases; nucleotides not matched to a gene: 3.